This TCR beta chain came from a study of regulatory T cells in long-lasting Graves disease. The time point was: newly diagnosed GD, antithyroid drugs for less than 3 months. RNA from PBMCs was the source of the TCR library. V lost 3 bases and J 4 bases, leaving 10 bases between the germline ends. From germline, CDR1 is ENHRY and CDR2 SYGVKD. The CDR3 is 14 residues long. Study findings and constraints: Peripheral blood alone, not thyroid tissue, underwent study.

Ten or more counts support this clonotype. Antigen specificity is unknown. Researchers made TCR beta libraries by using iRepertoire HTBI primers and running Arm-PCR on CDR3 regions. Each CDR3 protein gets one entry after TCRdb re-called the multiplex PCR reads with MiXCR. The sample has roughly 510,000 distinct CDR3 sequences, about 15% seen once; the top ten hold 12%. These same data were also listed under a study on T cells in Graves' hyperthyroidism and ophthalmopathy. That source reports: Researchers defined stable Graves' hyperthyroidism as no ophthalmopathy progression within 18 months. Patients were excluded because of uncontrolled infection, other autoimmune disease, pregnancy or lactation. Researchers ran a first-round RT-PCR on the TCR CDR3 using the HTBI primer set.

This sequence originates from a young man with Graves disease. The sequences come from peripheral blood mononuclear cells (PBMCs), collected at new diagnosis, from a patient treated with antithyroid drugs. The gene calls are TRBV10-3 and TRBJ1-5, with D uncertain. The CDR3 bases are TGTGCCATCAGTGAAAGGACTGTTAATCAGCCCCAGCATTTT. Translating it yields CAISERTVNQPQHF.